This entry describes one T cell receptor (beta chain). The data are from a study of blood T cell repertoires in COVID-19. Study-level information: Some COVID-19 samples were acute and others convalescent; all came from the United States, Italy and Spain. T cells, B-cell-depleted T cells, or PBMCs supplied cDNA or gDNA.

Authors' processing steps: Amplification from reference gene primers served as the basis for estimated nucleated cell counts. This table comes from immunoSEQ multiplex PCR, and its TCRdb copy is limited to in-frame clones, with some not included. The V and J calls and the clone size are those of that table, but D and trimming were determined from the DNA. The table records about 250,000 clones, 80% to 90% of them present only once. The V gene's germline CDR1 is MNHEY and CDR2 SVGAGI. V was cut by 5 bases and J by 8 bases, with 18 bases left in between. CDR3 length equals 15 residues. Sequencing input: peripheral blood. The source of this sequence is a man older than 75 with acute or convalescent COVID-19. The chain combines TRBV6-5 with TRBJ1-4; D possibly corresponds to TRBD1 (6 bases). The CDR3 sequence is CASSPKQGRGEKLFF. The DNA for the CDR3 is TGTGCCAGCAGTCCGAAACAGGGCCGAGGGGAAAAACTGTTTTTT.